This record covers a single T cell receptor beta chain. Here immunoSEQ multiplex PCR was the method, and the copy in TCRdb shows in-frame clones only, minus some. The table counts some 180,000 clones; roughly 2% lies in the top ten. V trimming: 5 bases; J trimming: 2 bases; junction bases outside the gene matches: 12. The CDR3 consists of 16 residues. CDR1 MNHNS and CDR2 SASEGT come from the germline V gene. This specimen comes from a study of control samples from healthy donors and cancer patients. The receptor was isolated from a woman aged 30 to 39 in good health. This chain connects TRBV6-1 to TRBJ2-7; 7 bases fit TRBD1. The sequencing input was blood. The CDR3 sequence is CASSQGRSGGTYEQYF. CDR3 in DNA: TGTGCCAGCAGTCAAGGGCGTTCAGGGGGAACCTACGAGCAGTACTTC.